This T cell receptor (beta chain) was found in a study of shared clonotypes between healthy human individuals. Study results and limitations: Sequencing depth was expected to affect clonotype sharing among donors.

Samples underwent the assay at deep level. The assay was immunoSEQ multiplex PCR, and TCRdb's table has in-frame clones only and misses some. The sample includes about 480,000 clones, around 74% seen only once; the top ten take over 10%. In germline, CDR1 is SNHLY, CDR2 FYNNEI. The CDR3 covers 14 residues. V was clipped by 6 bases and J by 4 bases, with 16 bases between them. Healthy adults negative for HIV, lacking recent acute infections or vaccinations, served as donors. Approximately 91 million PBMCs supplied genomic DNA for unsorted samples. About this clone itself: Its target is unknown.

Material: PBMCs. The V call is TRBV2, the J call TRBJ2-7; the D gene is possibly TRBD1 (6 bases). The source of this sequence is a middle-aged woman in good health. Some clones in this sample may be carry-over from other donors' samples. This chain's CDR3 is CASRTTRQVYEQYF. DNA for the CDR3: TGTGCCAGCAGGACCACCCGACAGGTATACGAGCAGTACTTC.